What follows is one T cell receptor beta chain and its context. In its sample, this clonotype was seen a few times. Its antigen target is currently unknown. It has no much larger one-base neighbor in the sample; base qualities were not kept. The data were taken from a study of molecular identifiers for immune sequencing clone quantification (dated by TCRdb to 2016 to 2018). Study-wide context: For a replicate experiment, the RNA from either 20,000 or 100,000 naive CD8 T cells was divided into five aliquots, and four of those aliquots went on to sequencing. The study was a methods study using CD8 T cells to benchmark molecular-identifier clustering-based TCR repertoire sequencing (MIDCIRS) and TCR RNA copy counting. Summary of the overall study and its limitations: Modeling gave around 2.7 recovered TCR RNA copies per cell versus 9.5 to 10 by digital PCR, implying 25% to 30% capture efficiency. In CMV-specific effector cells, clones with more than 20 RNA copies accounted for over 97% of molecules, whereas in naive cells such clones accounted for under 1%. When barcode sub-clustering was left out, chimeric consensus sequences inflated TCR diversity, with chimeras reaching as high as 47%. Highly expanded clone sizes could be underestimated if identical TCR molecules share a barcode. Spiked-in Jurkat TCR RNA equal to a single cell's worth was reported to be detectable even within 1,100,000 naive CD8 T cells. Spiked-in Jurkat TCR RNA (around 9 copies' worth), which is not part of the donor repertoire, was contained in the naive libraries.

Deletion took 0 bases off V and 3 bases off J, with a span of 11 bases between the germline ends. The CDR3 spans 15 residues, from the cysteine through the phenylalanine. Only the CDR3 region is kept as DNA, spanning 45 bases read in frame from base 1. Library method: PCR. Instrument used: Illumina HiSeq 4000. Bulk TCR libraries were prepared as previously described, using TCR primers listed in Table S5. Purification of total RNA was performed with the Qiagen AllPrep DNA/RNA kit. Before analysis, reads from multiple sequencing runs of the same library were pooled. Processing in the source paper ran as follows. Reads were retained only if their TCR constant sequence matched exactly, and those retained reads were trimmed to 150 nt and grouped according to their 12-nt molecular barcodes. Reads in each barcode group were sub-clustered using a 15% Levenshtein threshold, and a quality-weighted consensus sequence was built for each RNA molecule. Non-functional sequences were discarded, and so were lower-count sequences lying one edit away from another sequence. Based on fitting two negative binomial distributions, any barcode sub-cluster with under 20% of the maximum read count was discarded. TCRdb itself trimmed the public reads at Q25 with fastp, ran MiXCR and retained productive beta chains. Under each unique CDR3 protein, matching rows form one entry showing the most common genes and DNA. The V and J calls and clone size are TCRdb's, not the authors'. For this sample the table gives fewer than 350,000 distinct CDR3 sequences, of which 20% to 25% were detected only once. Roughly 0.86% of the sample belongs to the ten largest clones.

Libraries of naive CD8 T cells were generated from roughly 18,000 to 920,000 sorted cells, with 10%, 30% or 50% of the purified RNA used. Naive CD8 T cells, defined as CD8+CD4-CCR7+CD45RA+, were FACS-sorted into RLT Plus buffer on a BD FACSAria II. Detection sensitivity was tested by spiking Jurkat RNA equal to about 10 TCR copies' worth into samples containing about 20,000-1,000,000 naive CD8 T cells. CD8 T cells were enriched using RosetteSep CD8+ T Cell Enrichment Cocktail and Ficoll-Paque, and the enriched cells then underwent ACK red cell lysis. The rearrangement joined TRBV23-1 to TRBJ1-1, and perhaps TRBD1 as D gene, on 5 matching bases. TRBV23-1 is an ORF; its function is uncertain. The sample comprised naive CD8+ T cells from blood, with Jurkat cell RNA spiked in. The cell subset or site label here, explained by the study, means: FACS-sorted CD8+CD4-CCR7+CD45RA+ naive T cells. This sequence originates from a human donor in good health. Some libraries in this study had Jurkat cell RNA spiked in. For the CDR3, the sequence is CASSQSSGLDTEAFF. The DNA is as follows: TGCGCCAGCAGTCAATCTTCAGGGTTGGACACTGAAGCTTTCTTT.